This passage covers 5 T cell receptor beta chains from one sample sequenced in a study of blood T cell repertoires in COVID-19. TCRdb's copy holds only in-frame clones and misses some; the assay was immunoSEQ multiplex PCR. The table lists tens of thousands of clones, around 76% of them singletons. Sample: peripheral blood. The receptors stem from a human donor in a cohort sampled during active COVID-19.

This rearrangement joins TRBV15 to TRBJ2-7; 9 positions match TRBD1. The CDR3 is 14 amino acids. The germline gives CDR1 LNHNV, CDR2 YYDKDF (reference sequence). Trimming removed 0 bases from V and 3 bases from J; junction bases left unmatched: 0. In DNA, the CDR3 is TGTGCCACCAGCAGAGAGGGACAGGGCTACGAGCAGTACTTC. Translated: CATSREGQGYEQYF.

CDR3 region: CASRQSGANVLTF. CDR3 DNA sequence: TGTGCCAGCAGACAGTCGGGGGCCAACGTCCTGACTTTC. This chain uses TRBV7-3 with TRBJ2-6; D gene unclear. Germline CDR1 is SGHTA and CDR2 is FQGTGA. The V and J ends lost 6 bases and 4 bases respectively, with 7 bases between them. This CDR3 is 13 amino acids long.

This chain joins TRBV7-9 and TRBJ2-5; 12 positions match TRBD2. The V gene's germline CDR1 is SEHNR and CDR2 FQNEAQ (reference sequence). V lost 8 bases and J lost 5; bases outside the gene matches: 21. The CDR3 extends over 19 amino acids. Here the CDR3 DNA reads TGTGCCAGCGTTGGAGTGAGCGCGCTAGCGGGAGGGCCTTGTGAGACCCAGTACTTC. Encoded protein: CASVGVSALAGGPCETQYF.

This chain joins TRBV7-2 and TRBJ1-2, with 11 bases fitting TRBD1. Germline V gives CDR1 SGHTA, CDR2 FQGNSA. V trimming: 1 base; J trimming: 8 bases; junction bases outside the gene matches: 6. CDR3 length: 15 residues. CDR3 nucleotides: TGTGCCAGCAGCTTAGACGGACAGGGGGCGCGAGGCTACACCTTC. Protein: CASSLDGQGARGYTF.

V usage is TRBV7-2 and J usage is TRBJ2-7; D unclear. V lost 5 bases, J lost 1 base, and 9 bases lay in between. The germline V gene encodes CDR1 SGHTA and CDR2 FQGNSA. The CDR3 runs 13 residues. The DNA of the CDR3 is TGTGCCAGCAGCCCCGCAACTTCCTACGAGCAGTACTTC. This codes for CASSPATSYEQYF.